This T cell receptor beta chain stems from a study of Ad26.COV2.S vaccination and SARS-CoV-2 variants. Study-wide context: Recipients of Ad26.COV2.S got it intramuscularly, once or twice 56 days apart.

Study findings and constraints: Recipients given vaccine exceeded placebo recipients in spike-specific TCR breadth. Analyses of TCR breadth and depth may have underestimated total T cell responses.

The V end lost 2 bases, the J end lost 3 bases, and 11 bases lay between the germline ends. The length of the CDR3 is 14 residues. Per germline, CDR1 KGHSH and CDR2 LQKENI. Repertoires were generated with immunoSEQ multiplex PCR, while TCRdb's copy carries only in-frame clones and drops some. The sample has some 400,000 clones; about nine tenths are singletons. The treatment: some 20 received Ad26.COV2.S at low or high dose, single or two shots; 5 received placebo; per-sample allocation not given. Vaccine and placebo recipients were sampled on day 63 after the first injection. In Boston, the donor was an adult between 18-55 years of age. Regarding this clone: As yet, its antigen is unknown.

This TCR came from a person between 18 and 60 years old who received the Ad26.COV2.S COVID-19 vaccine or a placebo. The chain carries TRBV18 and TRBJ2-7; either TRBD1 or TRBD2 may fit D (5 bases each). The sequencing used peripheral blood, collected in a trial of Ad26.COV2.S vaccine versus placebo. The CDR3 region is CASSPGDGIYEQYF. The CDR3 region has the DNA TGTGCCAGCTCACCAGGGGACGGGATCTACGAGCAGTACTTC.